The entry that follows covers one T cell receptor (beta chain) sequence. These data belong to a study of technical replicates of blood from several donors. Losses at the gene ends were 4 bases for V and 2 bases for J; bases not matched to a gene: 5. The CDR3 totals 15 residues. Germline assignment: CDR1 SGHAT and CDR2 FQNNGV. Assay: immunoSEQ multiplex PCR; the TCRdb copy retains only in-frame clones and omits some. The data contain about 81,000 clones, just over 95% of them singletons. The J gene is TRBJ2-5, the V gene TRBV11-2; TRBD1 matches 9 bases. The origin of this receptor is a human donor in good health. Sequenced sample: T cells isolated from PBMCs. In DNA form, the CDR3 reads TGTGCCAGCAGCTCCCGGGACAGGGAACAAGAGACCCAGTACTTC. It codes for CASSSRDREQETQYF.